The 18 T cell receptor beta chains in this list originate from one sample, sequenced in a study of T cells after yellow fever vaccination. TCRdb used MiXCR to reprocess the 5' RACE reads, holding one entry per CDR3 protein. The sample shows approximately 600,000 distinct CDR3 sequences, roughly an eighth of them seen only once. Sample: PBMCs, taken on the day of the yellow fever booster vaccination. These TCRs come from a man aged 25-45 years who received the YFV17D yellow fever vaccine.

This clonotype was observed a few times. The V call is TRBV20-1, the J call TRBJ2-5; no clear D. CDR1 and CDR2 (germline): DFQATT, SNEGSKA (reference sequence). Trimming pared 0 bases from V and 14 bases from J, leaving 13 bases between. CDR3 length: 11 amino acids. In DNA, the CDR3 is TGCAGTGCTAGAGACCCAACCTTCTCTTACTTC. It is translated as CSARDPTFSYF.

The chain combines TRBV2 with TRBJ1-2; D is ambiguous. Per the germline V gene, CDR1 is SNHLY and CDR2 is FYNNEI. CDR3 length: 13 residues. V lost 3 bases, J lost 1 base, and 6 bases lay in between. CDR3 DNA: TGTGCCAGCAGTGATGGCAGTAACTATGGCTACACCTTC. Residues: CASSDGSNYGYTF.

The table lists this clonotype with a few counts. This chain uses TRBV6-2 or TRBV6-3 with TRBJ1-1; maybe TRBD1 (5 bases). CDR3 length: 13 residues. Germline loops: CDR1 MNHEY, CDR2 SVGEGT. The germline V and J ends were trimmed by 7 bases and 1 base, with 10 bases remaining between them. The CDR3 protein is CASMGQGNTEAFF. CDR3 in DNA: TGTGCCAGCATGGGGCAGGGGAACACTGAAGCTTTCTTT.

The chain carries TRBV6-1 and TRBJ2-1; 15 bases agree with TRBD2. With 6 bases clipped from V and 8 bases from J, the junction kept 11 bases outside the gene matches. There are 17 residues in the CDR3. Germline-derived CDR1 and CDR2 are MNHNS and SASEGT. This CDR3 is CASRGLGTSGRSDEQFF. CDR3 sequence (DNA): TGTGCCAGCAGGGGATTAGGGACTAGCGGGAGGAGCGATGAGCAGTTCTTC.

This clonotype has more than one count but fewer than ten. The chain uses TRBV14 and TRBJ1-4; D might be TRBD1 (5 bases). Between the trimmed V and J ends, which lost 1 base and 10 bases, there was a span of 16 bases. This CDR3 contains 15 residues. Per the germline V gene, CDR1 is SGHDN and CDR2 is FVKESK. Here the CDR3 DNA reads TGTGCCAGCAGCCAAGGGGGGATCCCTCGGCCAAAACTGTTTTTT. Translation: CASSQGGIPRPKLFF.

This clonotype was found many times. The rearrangement uses TRBV5-4 and TRBJ1-4; 7 nucleotides align to TRBD1. The CDR3 loop spans 18 amino acids. Germline trimming cut 1 base from V and 0 bases from J; bases unmatched to any gene: 9. Germline CDR1 and CDR2: SGHNT and YYREEE (reference sequence). CDR3 nucleotide sequence: TGTGCCAGCAGCTTGCACCGGGACAGAGGAACAACTAATGAAAAACTGTTTTTT. It encodes CASSLHRDRGTTNEKLFF. Supplemented by reference TRBV5-4 and TRBJ1-4, the full variable domain reads ETGVTQSPTHLIKTRGQQVTLRCSSQSGHNTVSWYQQALGQGPQFIFQYYREEENGRGNFPPRFSGLQFPNYSSELNVNALELDDSALYLCASSLHRDRGTTNEKLFFGSGTQLSVL.

In this sample, this clonotype turned up a few times. The V gene is TRBV6-1, the J gene TRBJ2-6; D gene uncertain. This CDR3 has 16 amino acids. Trimming cost V 5 bases and J 0 bases, with 11 bases left between them. Germline assignment: CDR1 MNHNS and CDR2 SASEGT. The CDR3 region has the DNA TGTGCCAGCAGTCGTTACAGCTTCTCTGGGGCCAACGTCCTGACTTTC. Protein: CASSRYSFSGANVLTF.

This clonotype showed up just a few times. The V call is TRBV10-3, the J call TRBJ2-1; possible D gene TRBD2, 6 bases. The CDR3 is made up of 14 amino acids. Germline loops: CDR1 ENHRY, CDR2 SYGVKD. Trimming removed 3 bases from V and 9 bases from J, with 15 bases in between. The CDR3 is CAISDPGASSEQFF. The DNA for the CDR3 is TGTGCCATCAGTGACCCGGGAGCCAGCAGTGAGCAGTTCTTC.

This clonotype was recorded many times. The V call is TRBV10-2, the J call TRBJ2-7; D possibly uses TRBD1 or TRBD2 (5 bases each). CDR3 size: 15 residues. Germline CDR1 reads WSHSY; CDR2 reads SAAADI. Deletions cut 3 bases from V and 4 bases from J, with 16 bases between. The DNA for the CDR3 is TGCGCCAGCAGTGACTTCGGGGCCGTCGGTTACGAGCAGTACTTC. Translating it yields CASSDFGAVGYEQYF.

The chain joins TRBV7-8 to TRBJ2-3; 9 positions agree with TRBD2. This CDR3 spans 15 amino acids. Germline loops: CDR1 SGHVS, CDR2 FQNEAQ. The trim removed 4 bases at V and 6 bases at J, leaving 8 bases unmatched. CDR3 amino acids: CASSSQREVSDTQYF. The CDR3 nucleotides read TGTGCCAGCAGCTCCCAGCGGGAGGTCTCGGATACGCAGTATTTT. The full variable domain, rest sourced from reference TRBV7-8 and TRBJ2-3, is GAGVSQSPRYKVAKRGQDVALRCDPISGHVSLFWYQQALGQGPEFLTYFQNEAQLDKSGLPSDRFFAERPEGSVSTLKIQRTQQEDSAVYLCASSSQREVSDTQYFGPGTRLTVL.

This clonotype turned up a few times. This sequence joins TRBV20-1 and TRBJ2-1; D gene unclear. Trimming left V 3 bases short and J 3 bases short, with 9 bases between. This CDR3 has 13 residues. Germline CDR1 reads DFQATT; CDR2 reads SNEGSKA (reference sequence). The CDR3 DNA reads as TGCAGTGCTAGTCCGGGCGTCTACAATGAGCAGTTCTTC. Translation gives CSASPGVYNEQFF.

This clonotype was seen more than once but under ten times. The V gene is TRBV7-9, the J gene TRBJ2-7; D is uncertain. The germline V gene encodes CDR1 SEHNR and CDR2 FQNEAQ (reference sequence). V gave up 7 bases and J gave up 5 bases, with 9 bases separating them. This CDR3 is built from 11 residues. CDR3 DNA: TGTGCCAGCACCGTGTTGAACGAGCAGTACTTC. Protein: CASTVLNEQYF.

This clonotype was found a few times. The V call is TRBV30, the J call TRBJ2-1; the D is unclear. Trimming removed 3 bases at V and 4 bases at J, with 7 bases between. This CDR3 comprises 12 residues. Germline values: CDR1 GTSNPN, CDR2 SVGIG (reference sequence). The CDR3 reads CAWSYGYNEQFF. The CDR3 coding sequence is TGTGCCTGGAGCTATGGGTACAATGAGCAGTTCTTC.

The rearrangement links TRBV12-3 or TRBV12-4 to TRBJ1-6; D is undetermined. V was trimmed by 3 bases and J by 14 bases, leaving 17 bases between them. The CDR3 has 14 residues. In nucleotides, the CDR3 is TGTGCCAGCAGTTTGGTAGGCCCTAGAGTGGCCCTCCACTTT. Protein: CASSLVGPRVALHF.

This clonotype was seen only a few times. The gene calls are TRBV25-1 and TRBJ2-2; D is uncertain. The CDR3 extends over 14 amino acids. Between the trimmed V and J ends, which lost 11 bases and 0 bases, there was a span of 13 bases. Germline CDR1 and CDR2: MGHDK and SYGVNS. DNA of the CDR3: TGTGCCCCCCGCCAAGGACCGAACACCGGGGAGCTGTTTTTT. Its translation: CAPRQGPNTGELFF.

This chain joins TRBV5-1 and TRBJ2-3; 12 positions match TRBD2. The CDR3 has 19 residues. V was clipped by 1 base and J by 0 bases; unmatched bases: 9. Germline V gene sequence: CDR1 SGHRS, CDR2 YFSETQ. CDR3 residues: CASSLYPTSGGTSTDTQYF. For the CDR3, the DNA is TGCGCCAGCAGCTTGTATCCGACTAGCGGGGGAACTAGCACAGATACGCAGTATTTT.

This clonotype was detected only a few times. The rearrangement joins TRBV7-6 to TRBJ2-7; TRBD2 might be the D (7 bases). CDR3 length equals 16 residues. V was clipped by 1 base and J by 5 bases, with 18 bases between them. Looked up from germline, CDR1 is SGHVS and CDR2 is FNYEAQ. Written as DNA, the CDR3 is TGTGCCAGCAGCTTAGAACGCGTGCGGGGGCCTGACGAGCAGTACTTC. Its translation is CASSLERVRGPDEQYF. Complete variable domain (other parts from reference TRBV7-6 and TRBJ2-7): GAGVSQSPRYKVTKRGQDVALRCDPISGHVSLYWYRQALGQGPEFLTYFNYEAQQDKSGLPNDRFSAERPEGSISTLTIQRTEQRDSAMYRCASSLERVRGPDEQYFGPGTRLTVT.

The chain uses TRBV7-9 and TRBJ1-1, with TRBD1 matching over 9 bases. The CDR3 totals 12 residues. J gave up 6 bases and V 6 bases, and 2 bases lay outside the gene matches. Germline V CDR1 and CDR2: SEHNR, FQNEAQ (reference sequence). Here the CDR3 reads CASRQGAAEAFF. CDR3 DNA: TGTGCCAGCAGACAGGGGGCGGCTGAAGCTTTCTTT.